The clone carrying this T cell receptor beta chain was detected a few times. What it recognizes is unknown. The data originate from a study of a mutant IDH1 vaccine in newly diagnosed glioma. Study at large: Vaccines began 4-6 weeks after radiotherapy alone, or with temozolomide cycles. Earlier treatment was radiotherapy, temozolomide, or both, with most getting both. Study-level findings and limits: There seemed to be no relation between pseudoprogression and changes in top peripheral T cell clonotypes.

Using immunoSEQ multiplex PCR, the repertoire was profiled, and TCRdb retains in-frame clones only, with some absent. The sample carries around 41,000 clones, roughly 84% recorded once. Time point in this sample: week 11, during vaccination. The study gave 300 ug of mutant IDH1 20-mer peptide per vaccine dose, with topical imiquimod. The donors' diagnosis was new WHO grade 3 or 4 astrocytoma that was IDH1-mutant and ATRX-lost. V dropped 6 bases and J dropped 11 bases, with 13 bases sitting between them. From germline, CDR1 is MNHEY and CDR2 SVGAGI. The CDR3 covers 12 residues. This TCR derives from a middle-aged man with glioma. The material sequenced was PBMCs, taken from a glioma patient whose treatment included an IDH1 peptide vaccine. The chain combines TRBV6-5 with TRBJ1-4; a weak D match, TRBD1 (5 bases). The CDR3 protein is CASRAGSGKLFF. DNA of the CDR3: TGTGCCAGCAGGGCAGGTTCAGGGAAACTGTTTTTT.